Shown below are 11 T cell receptor beta chains from a single sample sequenced in a study of control samples from healthy donors and cancer patients. Assay used: immunoSEQ multiplex PCR; TCRdb lists only in-frame clones, some missing. The sample records fewer than 120,000 clones, 88% being singletons. The specimen was PBMCs. Every receptor here comes from an older woman with lung cancer.

The chain uses TRBV19 and TRBJ2-7, with no clear D. The V gene lost 2 bases and the J gene lost 6 bases, with 17 bases spanning the gap. The CDR3 covers 15 residues. Per the germline V gene, CDR1 is LNHDA and CDR2 is SQIVND (reference sequence). The CDR3 is CASSINPGYSGEQYF. The CDR3 region has the DNA TGTGCCAGTAGTATAAACCCGGGTTATTCGGGCGAGCAGTACTTC. The full variable domain, rest sourced from reference TRBV19 and TRBJ2-7, is DGGITQSPKYLFRKEGQNVTLSCEQNLNHDAMYWYRQDPGQGLRLIYYSQIVNDFQKGDIAEGYSVSREKKESFPLTVTSAQKNPTAFYLCASSINPGYSGEQYFGPGTRLTVT.

The CDR3 region is CASSPNTGANVLTF. In DNA form, the CDR3 reads TGTGCCAGCAGCCCAAACACTGGGGCCAACGTCCTGACTTTC. This sequence joins TRBV5-4 and TRBJ2-6; D not certain. CDR3 length equals 14 residues. Germline lookup yields CDR1 SGHNT and CDR2 YYREEE (reference sequence). Between the trimmed V and J ends, which lost 4 bases and 2 bases, there was a span of 7 bases.

With regard to this clone: Distinct nucleotide sequences in the sample also encode this CDR3. The chain employs TRBV6-5 and TRBJ1-1, with D unresolved. This CDR3 has 12 amino acids. The V gene lost 6 bases and the J gene lost 7 bases, with 12 bases spanning the gap. CDR1 MNHEY and CDR2 SVGAGI come from the germline V gene. The CDR3 nucleotides are TGTGCCAGCAGACTAAGCCCACTTGAAGCTTTCTTT. It codes for CASRLSPLEAFF.

The J gene is TRBJ1-2, the V gene TRBV11-3; D gene unclear. The ends were cut back, 4 bases at V and 6 bases at J, with 12 bases in the middle. Germline V gene sequence: CDR1 SGHNT, CDR2 YENEEA. CDR3 size: 13 residues. Here the CDR3 DNA reads TGTGCCAGCAGCTCAGGCCAAACCAATGGCTACACCTTC. It codes for CASSSGQTNGYTF.

The V gene is TRBV11-3, the J gene TRBJ1-1, with 7 nucleotides matching TRBD1. V trimming: 2 bases; J trimming: 8 bases; junction bases outside the gene matches: 5. CDR1 is SGHNT and CDR2 is YENEEA in the germline V gene. The CDR3 is made up of 13 amino acids. CDR3: CASSLSGQSEAFF. The CDR3 coding sequence is TGTGCCAGCAGCTTATCGGGACAGTCAGAAGCTTTCTTT.

The chain employs TRBV5-1 and TRBJ1-6; 9 bases fit TRBD1. The V and J ends lost 4 bases and 6 bases, in that order; junction bases with no gene match: 5. Germline V gives CDR1 SGHRS, CDR2 YFSETQ. CDR3 length: 15 residues. CDR3 bases: TGCGCCAGCAGCCAGGGACAGGGTACTAATTCACCCCTCCACTTT. Translated, it gives CASSQGQGTNSPLHF.

V is TRBV7-9 and J is TRBJ1-2; no definite D call. Germline V gives CDR1 SEHNR, CDR2 FQNEAQ (reference sequence). Trimming took off 0 bases at V and 8 bases at J, with 16 bases between the two ends. The CDR3 has 15 amino acids. The CDR3 spells CASSLATEIPWGYTF. Here the CDR3 DNA reads TGTGCCAGCAGCTTAGCCACCGAGATTCCCTGGGGCTACACCTTC.

The chain couples TRBV3-1 (or the pseudogene TRBV3-2) to TRBJ1-6, with 9 nucleotides matching TRBD1. The germline CDR1 and CDR2 sequences are LGHDT and YNNKEL (reference sequence). The CDR3 extends over 15 amino acids. J lost 7 bases, V lost 3 bases, and 4 bases had no gene match. The DNA for the CDR3 is TGTGCCAGCAGCCAGTTGGGACAGGGAAATTCACCCCTCCACTTT. Encoded protein: CASSQLGQGNSPLHF.

The chain carries TRBV19 and TRBJ1-1; D possibly corresponds to TRBD1 (6 bases). Trimming stripped 4 bases from V and 10 bases from J, with 16 bases between. CDR1 and CDR2 from the germline V gene are LNHDA and SQIVND (reference sequence). This CDR3 region has 13 residues. DNA for the CDR3: TGTGCCAGTAGTACGACTGACAGGTTGACAGCTTTCTTT. Its translation is CASSTTDRLTAFF. Full variable domain (outside the CDR3, taken from reference TRBV19 and TRBJ1-1): DGGITQSPKYLFRKEGQNVTLSCEQNLNHDAMYWYRQDPGQGLRLIYYSQIVNDFQKGDIAEGYSVSREKKESFPLTVTSAQKNPTAFYLCASSTTDRLTAFFGQGTRLTVV.

The rearrangement joins TRBV2 to TRBJ2-3, with D perhaps matching TRBD1 (5 bases). In germline, CDR1 is SNHLY, CDR2 FYNNEI. CDR3 length: 12 residues. Trimming shortened V by 10 bases and J by 2 bases, and 10 bases separated the two germline ends. CDR3 nucleotide sequence: TGTGCCACCACGACAGACACAGATACGCAGTATTTT. Translating it yields CATTTDTDTQYF. Variable domain in full (rest from reference TRBV2 and TRBJ2-3): EPEVTQTPSHQVTQMGQEVILRCVPISNHLYFYWYRQILGQKVEFLVSFYNNEISEKSEIFDDQFSVERPDGSNFTLKIRSTKLEDSAMYFCATTTDTDTQYFGPGTRLTVL.

This clone was recorded a few times. The gene calls are TRBV6-5 and TRBJ2-1; 13 bases fit TRBD2. Trimming removed 7 bases from V and 7 bases from J; junction bases left unmatched: 4. CDR1 and CDR2 from the germline V gene are MNHEY and SVGAGI. The CDR3 covers 14 residues. The CDR3 region is CASTTGLAGNEQFF. The CDR3 region has the DNA TGTGCCAGCACCACGGGACTAGCGGGGAATGAGCAGTTCTTC.